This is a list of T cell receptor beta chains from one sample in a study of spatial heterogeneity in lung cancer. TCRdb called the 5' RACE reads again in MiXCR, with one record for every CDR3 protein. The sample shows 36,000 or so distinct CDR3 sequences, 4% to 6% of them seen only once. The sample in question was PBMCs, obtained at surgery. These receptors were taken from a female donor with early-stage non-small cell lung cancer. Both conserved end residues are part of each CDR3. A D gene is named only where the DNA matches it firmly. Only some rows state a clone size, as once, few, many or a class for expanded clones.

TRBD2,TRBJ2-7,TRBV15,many,TGTGCCACGAGGGGAGCACGGGGGGTGGACGAGCAGTACTTC,CATRGARGVDEQYF
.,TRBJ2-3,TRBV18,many,TGTGCCAGCTCACCGGCTACTCTCACAGATACGCAGTATTTT,CASSPATLTDTQYF
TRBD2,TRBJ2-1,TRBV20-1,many,TGCAGTGCTAGAGATCTCGGGGGGAGCTCCTACAATGAGCAGTTCTTC,CSARDLGGSSYNEQFF
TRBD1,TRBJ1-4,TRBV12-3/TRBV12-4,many,TGTGCCAGCAGGCCAGGGGGACAAGGAAATGAAAAACTGTTTTTT,CASRPGGQGNEKLFF
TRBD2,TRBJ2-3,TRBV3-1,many,TGTGCCAGCAGCCAAGATCCTCTAGCGGGAGGCCCTACAGATACGCAGTATTTT,CASSQDPLAGGPTDTQYF
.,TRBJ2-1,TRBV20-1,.,TGCAGTGCTAGAGACTCGTCGCGGGCATCATGGAATGAGCAGTTCTTC,CSARDSSRASWNEQFF
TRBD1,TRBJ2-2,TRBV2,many,TGTGCCAGCAGTGAGTCGACAGGGGTCCAGGGGGAGCTGTTTTTT,CASSESTGVQGELFF
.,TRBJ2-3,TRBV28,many,TGTGCCAGCAGTCTAGGCAGGCGGGGCCGGGGCACAGATACGCAGTATTTT,CASSLGRRGRGTDTQYF
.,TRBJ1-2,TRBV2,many,TGTGCCAGCCTGGGGGGGGCTGGCGGCTACACCTTC,CASLGGAGGYTF
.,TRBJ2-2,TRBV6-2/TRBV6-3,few,TGTGCCAGCAGTTATAACAGGGCGACCGGGGAGCTGTTTTTT,CASSYNRATGELFF
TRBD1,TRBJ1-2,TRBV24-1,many,TGTGCCACCAGTGATGGACAGGGCCGCGGCTACACCTTC,CATSDGQGRGYTF
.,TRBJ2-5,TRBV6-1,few,TGTGCCACCCGGCGGGACAGCCAAGAGACCCAGTACTTC,CATRRDSQETQYF
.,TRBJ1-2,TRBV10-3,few,TGTGCCATCAGTGAGCTAGGGACTGGAAACTATGGCTACACCTTC,CAISELGTGNYGYTF
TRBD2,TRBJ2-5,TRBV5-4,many,TGTGCCAGCAGCTTTGGGTCGATAGCGGGAGGACAAGAGACCCAGTACTTC,CASSFGSIAGGQETQYF
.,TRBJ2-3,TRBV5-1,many,TGCGCCAGCAGCTTGGGAGACCTGGTTGATACGCAGTATTTT,CASSLGDLVDTQYF
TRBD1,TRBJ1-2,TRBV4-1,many,TGCGCCAGCAGCCAAGGGATTGGGACAGGGAACTATGGCTACACCTTC,CASSQGIGTGNYGYTF
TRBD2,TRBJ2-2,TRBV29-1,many,TGCAGCGTCTGGGGAGGGACCACCGGGGAGCTGTTTTTT,CSVWGGTTGELFF
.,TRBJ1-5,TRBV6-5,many,TGTGCCAGCAGAAAAACAGGACCGTATAGCAATCAGCCCCAGCATTTT,CASRKTGPYSNQPQHF
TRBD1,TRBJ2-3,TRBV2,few,TGTGCCAGCAGTGAAGGATCCGGGACAGGGTGGCTTGATACGCAGTATTTT,CASSEGSGTGWLDTQYF
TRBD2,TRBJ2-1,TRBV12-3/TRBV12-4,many,TGTGCCAGCAGTTTATCTCAGCGGGAGTATGAGCAGTTCTTC,CASSLSQREYEQFF
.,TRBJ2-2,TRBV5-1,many,TGCGCCAGCAGCAGGACAGATCAGTGGACCGGGGAGCTGTTTTTT,CASSRTDQWTGELFF
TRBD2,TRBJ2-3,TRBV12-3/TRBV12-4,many,TGTGCCAGCAGTTTAGCGCTTGCGGGAGCGGATACGCAGTATTTT,CASSLALAGADTQYF
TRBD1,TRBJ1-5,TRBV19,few,TGTGCCAGTAGTATCACAGGGGTGGAACAGCCCCAGCATTTT,CASSITGVEQPQHF
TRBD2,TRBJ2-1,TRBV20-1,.,TGCAGTGCTAGCCGGGACGGGAGGAATGAGCAGTTCTTC,CSASRDGRNEQFF
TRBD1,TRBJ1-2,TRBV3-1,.,TGTGCCAGCAGCCACGACTCGGACAGGGGGGGCTATGGCTACACCTTC,CASSHDSDRGGYGYTF
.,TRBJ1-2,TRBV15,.,TGTGCCACCAGCAGAGATTTGGGGAATGGCTACACCTTC,CATSRDLGNGYTF
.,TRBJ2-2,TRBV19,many,TGTGCCAGTAACTCAGGGGCTACGAACACCGGGGAGCTGTTTTTT,CASNSGATNTGELFF
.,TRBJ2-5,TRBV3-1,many,TGTGCCAGCAGCCAAGTGATCGGGCGACCCCAGTACTTC,CASSQVIGRPQYF
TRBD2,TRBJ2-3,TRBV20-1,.,TGCAGTGCTTCAGGGGGACTAGCGGGAGTCTCGTACACAGATACGCAGTATTTT,CSASGGLAGVSYTDTQYF
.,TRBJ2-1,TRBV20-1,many,TGCAGTACAGGGAACTACAATGAGCAGTTCTTC,CSTGNYNEQFF
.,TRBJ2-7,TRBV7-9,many,TGTGCCAGCAGCCCCCGTCCAGGAGAGGGGTCCTACGAGCAGTACTTC,CASSPRPGEGSYEQYF
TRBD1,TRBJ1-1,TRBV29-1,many,TGCAGCGTCCGGGACAGCGGAGCTTTCTTT,CSVRDSGAFF
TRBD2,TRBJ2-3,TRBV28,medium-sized,TGTGCCAGCAGGGGGATATCTAGCGGGAACACAGATACGCAGTATTTT,CASRGISSGNTDTQYF
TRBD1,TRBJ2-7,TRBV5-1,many,TGCGCCAGCGGACAGGGTTCCTACGAGCAGTACTTC,CASGQGSYEQYF
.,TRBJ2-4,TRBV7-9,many,TGTGCCAGCAGCCAAGAGACAGTCGGGTTAGCCAAAAACATTCAGTACTTC,CASSQETVGLAKNIQYF
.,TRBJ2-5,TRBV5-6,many,TGTGCCAGCAGCACGTCAGGGGCTCAAGAGACCCAGTACTTC,CASSTSGAQETQYF
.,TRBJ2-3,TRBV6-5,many,TGTGCCAGCAGCCACCGTGGGAGGGGGTTTTGGGATACGCAGTATTTT,CASSHRGRGFWDTQYF
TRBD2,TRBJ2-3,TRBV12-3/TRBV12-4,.,TGTGCCAGCAGTTTACGGACTAGCGGGAGCCCCTTTGCAGATACGCAGTATTTT,CASSLRTSGSPFADTQYF
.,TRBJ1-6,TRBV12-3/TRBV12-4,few,TGTGCCAGCACCGGGTATAATTCACCCCTCCACTTT,CASTGYNSPLHF